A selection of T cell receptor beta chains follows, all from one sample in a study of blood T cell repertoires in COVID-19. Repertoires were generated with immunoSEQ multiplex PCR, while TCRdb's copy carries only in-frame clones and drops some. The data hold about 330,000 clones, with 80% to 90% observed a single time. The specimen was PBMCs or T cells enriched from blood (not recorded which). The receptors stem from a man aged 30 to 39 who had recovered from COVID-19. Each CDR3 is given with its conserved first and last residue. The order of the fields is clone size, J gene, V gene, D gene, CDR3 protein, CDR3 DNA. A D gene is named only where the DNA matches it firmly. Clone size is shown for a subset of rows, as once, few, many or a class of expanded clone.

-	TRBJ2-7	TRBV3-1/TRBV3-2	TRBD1	CASSPGTEDYEQYF	TGTGCCAGCAGCCCCGGGACAGAAGATTACGAGCAGTACTTC
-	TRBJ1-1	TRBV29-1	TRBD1	CSVRDRSNTEAFF	TGCAGCGTCAGGGACAGATCGAACACTGAAGCTTTCTTT
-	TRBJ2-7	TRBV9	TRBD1	CASSVDPDRAYEQYF	TGTGCCAGCAGCGTAGATCCGGACAGGGCCTACGAGCAGTACTTC
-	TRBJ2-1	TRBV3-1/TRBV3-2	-	CASSQDTTRRSLEQFF	TGTGCCAGCAGCCAGGATACGACGAGACGGAGCCTTGAGCAGTTCTTC
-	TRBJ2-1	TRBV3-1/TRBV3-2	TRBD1	CASSLRDRGRYEQFF	TGTGCCAGCAGCCTTAGGGACAGGGGTAGGTATGAGCAGTTCTTC
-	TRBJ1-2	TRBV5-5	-	CASSLRLFNYGYTF	TGTGCCAGCAGCTTGCGACTTTTTAACTATGGCTACACCTTC
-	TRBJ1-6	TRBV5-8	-	CASSWEAESNSPLHF	TGTGCCAGCAGCTGGGAGGCAGAGAGTAATTCACCCCTCCACTTT
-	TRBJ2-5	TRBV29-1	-	CSVGGRTYQETQYF	TGCAGCGTTGGTGGGAGAACGTACCAAGAGACCCAGTACTTC
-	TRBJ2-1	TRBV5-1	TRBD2	CASSFTSGYYNEQFF	TGCGCCAGCAGCTTCACTAGCGGCTACTACAATGAGCAGTTCTTC
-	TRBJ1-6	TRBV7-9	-	CASSPQGRGNSPLHF	TGTGCCAGCAGCCCGCAAGGCAGGGGCAATTCACCCCTCCACTTT
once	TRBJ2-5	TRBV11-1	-	CASSPKAAWGETQYF	TGTGCCAGCAGCCCCAAAGCGGCTTGGGGAGAGACCCAGTACTTC
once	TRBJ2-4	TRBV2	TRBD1	CASSYNTGVGNIQYF	TGTGCCAGCAGTTATAATACAGGGGTGGGAAACATTCAGTACTTC
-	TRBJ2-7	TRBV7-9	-	CASSLDSGEQYF	TGTGCCAGCAGCTTAGACTCGGGCGAGCAGTACTTC
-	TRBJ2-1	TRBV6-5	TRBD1	CASRAGTGNNEQFF	TGTGCCAGCAGAGCTGGGACAGGTAACAATGAGCAGTTCTTC
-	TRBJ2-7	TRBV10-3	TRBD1	CAIRRDRGRYEQYF	TGTGCCATCCGAAGAGACAGGGGGCGTTACGAGCAGTACTTC
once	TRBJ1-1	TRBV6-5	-	CASSYTTGNTEAFF	TGTGCCAGCAGTTACACGACAGGGAACACTGAAGCTTTCTTT
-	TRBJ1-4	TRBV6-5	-	CASSYFRATNEKLFF	TGTGCCAGCAGTTACTTCCGGGCAACTAATGAAAAACTGTTTTTT
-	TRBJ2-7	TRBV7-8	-	CASSINRVSYEQYF	TGTGCCAGCAGCATTAACAGGGTGTCCTACGAGCAGTACTTC
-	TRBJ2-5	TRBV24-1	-	CATSDGVPETQYF	TGTGCCACCAGTGATGGAGTCCCCGAGACCCAGTACTTC
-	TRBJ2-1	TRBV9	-	CASSPGGGAYNEQFF	TGTGCCAGCAGCCCTGGAGGGGGCGCTTACAATGAGCAGTTCTTC
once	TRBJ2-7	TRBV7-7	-	CASSFGTSAEQYF	TGTGCCAGCAGCTTTGGGACATCCGCCGAGCAGTACTTC
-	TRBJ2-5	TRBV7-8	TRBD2	CASSATSPETQYF	TGTGCCAGCAGCGCGACTAGCCCAGAGACCCAGTACTTC
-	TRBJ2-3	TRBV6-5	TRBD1	CASRPTGLTDTQYF	TGTGCCAGCAGACCGACAGGGCTCACAGATACGCAGTATTTT
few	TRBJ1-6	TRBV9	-	CASSVGQTYNSPLHF	TGTGCCAGCAGCGTTGGACAGACCTATAATTCACCCCTCCACTTT
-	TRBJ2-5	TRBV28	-	CASSIQGAVETQYF	TGTGCCAGCAGTATACAGGGAGCGGTAGAGACCCAGTACTTC
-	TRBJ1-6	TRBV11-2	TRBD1	CASSLERDRGLYNSPLHF	TGTGCCAGCAGCTTAGAACGGGACAGGGGGCTCTATAATTCACCCCTCCACTTT
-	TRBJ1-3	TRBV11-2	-	CASSLDRGDGNTIYF	TGTGCCAGCAGCTTAGACAGGGGAGATGGAAACACCATATATTTT
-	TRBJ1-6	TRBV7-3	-	CASSRLYNSPLHF	TGTGCCAGCAGCCGACTCTATAATTCACCCCTCCACTTT
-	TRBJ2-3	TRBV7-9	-	CASSSGVAAFTDTQYF	TGTGCCAGCAGCTCGGGGGTCGCGGCCTTCACAGATACGCAGTATTTT
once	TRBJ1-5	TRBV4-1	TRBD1	CASSQSPRAPNYRGARQPQHF	TGCGCCAGCAGCCAATCTCCCAGGGCCCCAAACTACAGGGGGGCTCGTCAGCCCCAGCATTTT
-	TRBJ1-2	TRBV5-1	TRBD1	CASSTGTVVYGYTF	TGCGCCAGCAGTACCGGGACAGTGGTCTATGGCTACACCTTC
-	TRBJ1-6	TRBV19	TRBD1	CASSIRDRGLSPLHF	TGTGCCAGTAGTATCCGGGACAGGGGGCTTTCACCCCTCCACTTT
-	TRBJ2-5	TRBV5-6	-	CASSLNLGQTQETQYF	TGTGCCAGCAGCTTGAATCTTGGACAGACCCAAGAGACCCAGTACTTC
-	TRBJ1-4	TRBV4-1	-	CASSKKTERNEKLFF	TGCGCCAGCAGCAAAAAGACAGAACGTAATGAAAAACTGTTTTTT
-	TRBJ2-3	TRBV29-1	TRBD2	CSVELARLAGGSTDTQYF	TGCAGCGTTGAGTTAGCGCGGCTAGCGGGGGGTAGCACAGATACGCAGTATTTT
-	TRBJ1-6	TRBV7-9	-	CASSLATGWGSPLHF	TGTGCCAGCAGCTTAGCGACAGGCTGGGGTTCACCCCTCCACTTT
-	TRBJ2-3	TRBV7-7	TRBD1	CASSLGTGGLTDTQYF	TGTGCCAGCAGCTTAGGGACAGGGGGACTCACAGATACGCAGTATTTT
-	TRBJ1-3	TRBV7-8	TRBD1	CASSTDRAGNTIYF	TGTGCCAGCAGCACCGACAGGGCTGGAAACACCATATATTTT
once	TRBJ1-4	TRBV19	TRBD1	CASSIRQGKEKLFF	TGTGCCAGTAGTATACGACAGGGGAAGGAAAAACTGTTTTTT
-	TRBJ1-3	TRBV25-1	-	CASSVEWNTIYF	TGTGCCAGCAGTGTTGAGTGGAACACCATATATTTT
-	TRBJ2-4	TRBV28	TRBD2	CASSGAGVAKNIQYF	TGTGCCAGCAGCGGGGCGGGGGTAGCCAAAAACATTCAGTACTTC
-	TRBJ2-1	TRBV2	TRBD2	CASSETGGPYNEQFF	TGTGCCAGCAGTGAAACGGGGGGGCCCTACAATGAGCAGTTCTTC
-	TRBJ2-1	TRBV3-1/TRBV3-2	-	CASSQDLGRNNEQFF	TGTGCCAGCAGCCAAGATCTCGGTAGAAACAATGAGCAGTTCTTC
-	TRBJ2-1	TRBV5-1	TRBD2	CASSTGTSGGNEQFF	TGCGCCAGCAGTACCGGGACTAGCGGGGGGAATGAGCAGTTCTTC
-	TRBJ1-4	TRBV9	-	CASSVDGTEKLFF	TGTGCCAGCAGCGTAGATGGCACTGAAAAACTGTTTTTT
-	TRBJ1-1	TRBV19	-	CASSIVGHSGNTEAFF	TGTGCCAGTAGTATAGTGGGACACTCTGGGAACACTGAAGCTTTCTTT
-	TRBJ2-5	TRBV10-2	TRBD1	CASSEGDRAWETQYF	TGCGCCAGCAGTGAGGGGGACAGGGCATGGGAGACCCAGTACTTC
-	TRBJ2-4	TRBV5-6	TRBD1	CASSLGTGENIQYF	TGTGCCAGCAGCTTGGGGACAGGGGAAAACATTCAGTACTTC
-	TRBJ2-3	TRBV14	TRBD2	CASSQDRPLAGGSTDTQYF	TGTGCCAGCAGCCAAGATCGTCCCTTAGCGGGGGGTAGCACAGATACGCAGTATTTT
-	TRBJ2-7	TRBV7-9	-	CASSPPGSYEQYF	TGTGCCAGCAGCCCCCCGGGGAGCTACGAGCAGTACTTC
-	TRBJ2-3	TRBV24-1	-	CATSDLDYSTDTQYF	TGTGCCACCAGTGATTTGGACTACAGCACAGATACGCAGTATTTT
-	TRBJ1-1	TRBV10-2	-	CASSDKTHTEAFF	TGCGCCAGCAGTGACAAGACTCACACTGAAGCTTTCTTT
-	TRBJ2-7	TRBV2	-	CASSEYSRSFPTYEQYF	TGTGCCAGCAGTGAATATTCTCGGTCCTTTCCCACCTACGAGCAGTACTTC
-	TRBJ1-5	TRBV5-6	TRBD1	CASSRAGTGEQPQHF	TGTGCCAGCAGCCGGGCCGGGACAGGGGAACAGCCCCAGCATTTT
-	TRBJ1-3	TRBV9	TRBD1	CASSADRDRDNTIYF	TGTGCCAGCAGCGCAGACAGGGACAGGGATAACACCATATATTTT
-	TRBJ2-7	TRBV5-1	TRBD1	CASSLIGQGGYEQYF	TGCGCCAGCAGCTTGATCGGACAGGGTGGTTACGAGCAGTACTTC
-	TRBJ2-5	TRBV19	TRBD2	CASRDGRGTKKETQYF	TGTGCCAGTCGTGATGGGCGGGGGACCAAGAAAGAGACCCAGTACTTC
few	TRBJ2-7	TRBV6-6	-	CASSPRLRHTEFYEQYF	TGTGCCAGCAGTCCCAGGTTGCGTCATACGGAATTCTACGAGCAGTACTTC
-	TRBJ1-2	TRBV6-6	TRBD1	CASRPPGQGYGYTF	TGTGCCAGCAGACCTCCGGGACAGGGATATGGCTACACCTTC
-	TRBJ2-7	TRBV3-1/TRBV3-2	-	CASSHTRAAYEQYF	TGTGCCAGCAGCCACACGAGGGCAGCCTACGAGCAGTACTTC